The 8 T cell receptor beta chains reported below all come from one sample, sequenced in a study of radiotherapy plus CTLA-4 blockade in lung cancer (dated by TCRdb to the late 2010s). The library came from the immunoSEQ multiplex PCR assay. This is the immuneACCESS table as TCRdb keeps it, with only in-frame sequences that have V and J called. A part of the clones is gone; compared with another copy, unresolved V genes explain less than half, and the rest is unexplained. The sample profile shows tens of thousands of clones; 65% to 80% of them were found once. Approximately 17% of the sample is taken by the ten largest. Sequenced here: peripheral blood, sampled from a patient treated with radiotherapy plus ipilimumab. These receptor sequences come from a human donor with non-small cell lung cancer who had a complete response to radiotherapy plus ipilimumab.

The J gene is TRBJ1-2, the V gene TRBV5-6, with TRBD1 identical over 10 bases. CDR1 SGHDT and CDR2 YYEEEE come from the germline V gene. There are 14 residues in the CDR3. The V segment lost 4 bases and the J segment 8 bases; nucleotides outside the gene matches: 8. The DNA for the CDR3 is TGTGCCAGCAGCCCCTCGGACAGGGGGGGCGGCTACACCTTC. It specifies CASSPSDRGGGYTF.

The chain recombines TRBV6-5 with TRBJ2-1; 8 bases fit TRBD1. CDR1 and CDR2 from the germline V gene are MNHEY and SVGAGI. There are 15 residues in the CDR3. V trimming: 4 bases; J trimming: 6 bases; junction bases outside the gene matches: 8. The CDR3 DNA sequence: TGTGCCAGCAGTTTCGAGACAGGGGAAGGCAATGAGCAGTTCTTC. It translates to CASSFETGEGNEQFF.

A note on this clone: The junction shows a germline mismatch at one end, possibly a read error. V usage is TRBV11-2 and J usage is TRBJ2-7; a possible D gene is TRBD1 (6 bases). The CDR3 is made up of 15 amino acids. CDR1 is SGHAT, CDR2 FQNNGV, per germline. The CDR3 here is CASSLDPRTGTVVSF. The CDR3 DNA reads as TGTGCCAGCAGCTTAGACCCCCGAACAGGGACGGTAGTATCTTTC.

This sequence joins TRBV27 and TRBJ2-1; 9 positions agree with TRBD2. Germline CDR1 is MNHEY and CDR2 is SMNVEV (reference sequence). The CDR3 is 15 residues long. J gave up 8 bases and V 6 bases, and 11 bases lay outside the gene matches. DNA for the CDR3: TGTGCCAGCAGACGGGGCGGGAGGGCAGGGGATGAGCAGTTCTTC. It encodes CASRRGGRAGDEQFF.

This chain connects TRBV5-1 to TRBJ2-1, with unresolved D. Germline V gene data show CDR1 as SGHRS and CDR2 as YFSETQ. This CDR3 is 15 amino acids long. The ends were cut back, 5 bases at V and 0 bases at J, with 12 bases in the middle. The CDR3 protein is CASSYGLSSYNEQFF. The CDR3 nucleotides read TGCGCCAGCAGTTACGGGTTAAGCTCCTACAATGAGCAGTTCTTC. Variable domain in full (rest from reference TRBV5-1 and TRBJ2-1): KAGVTQTPRYLIKTRGQQVTLSCSPISGHRSVSWYQQTPGQGLQFLFEYFSETQRNKGNFPGRFSGRQFSNSRSEMNVSTLELGDSALYLCASSYGLSSYNEQFFGPGTRLTVL.

V gene TRBV7-6 combines with J gene TRBJ2-7; TRBD1 aligns across 10 bases. V lost 6 bases to trimming and J lost 0 bases; unmatched junction nucleotides: 5. The CDR3 sequence is 15 residues long. CDR1 SGHVS and CDR2 FNYEAQ come from the germline V gene. The DNA of the CDR3 is TGTGCCAGCAGAATGGGACAGGGGAGCTCCTACGAGCAGTACTTC. Translating gives CASRMGQGSSYEQYF.

This clone turned up a few times. The chain combines TRBV5-4 with TRBJ2-1, with 7 bases aligning to TRBD1. This CDR3 has 14 residues. The V gene's germline CDR1 is SGHNT and CDR2 YYREEE (reference sequence). Trimming took 4 bases from V and 2 from J; bases not matched to a gene: 3. The CDR3 nucleotides are TGTGCCAGCAGCCCCGGGACAGCCTACAATGAGCAGTTCTTC. Encoded protein: CASSPGTAYNEQFF.

CDR3 sequence reads: CASIPAGGQDTQYF. CDR3 DNA: TGTGCCAGTATTCCGGCGGGGGGACAAGATACGCAGTATTTT. This chain connects TRBV19 to TRBJ2-3, with 8 positions matching TRBD2. The CDR3 has 14 amino acids. The trim removed 7 bases at V and 5 bases at J, leaving 8 bases unmatched. The V gene's germline CDR1 is LNHDA and CDR2 SQIVND (reference sequence).